This passage covers 21 T cell receptor beta chains from one sample sequenced in a study of T cell responses to AZD1222 COVID-19 vaccine. Some clones are missing from TCRdb's copy, which holds only in-frame ones; the method was immunoSEQ multiplex PCR. The table shows about 150,000 clones, with roughly 85% occurring only once. The sample in question was peripheral blood, obtained on day 0 of AZD1222 vaccination. Source of these receptors: an adult in good health.

The genes are TRBV6-5 and TRBJ2-7; 10 bases line up with TRBD1. Looked up from germline, CDR1 is MNHEY and CDR2 is SVGAGI. The CDR3 is 12 amino acids. The junction had 2 bases not matched to a gene; V was cut back by 8 bases and J by 4 bases. The CDR3 DNA is TGTGCCAGCCGGACAGGGGGGTACGAGCAGTACTTC. It yields the protein CASRTGGYEQYF.

This chain uses TRBV2 with TRBJ2-1; 7 bases match TRBD2. The trim removed 6 bases at V and 5 bases at J, leaving 7 bases unmatched. The CDR3 length is 14 residues. Germline V gene lookup returns CDR1 SNHLY and CDR2 FYNNEI. The CDR3 bases are TGTGCCAGCAGACCGACTAGCCAAGACAATGAGCAGTTCTTC. It translates to CASRPTSQDNEQFF. The full variable domain, completed using reference TRBV2 and TRBJ2-1, is EPEVTQTPSHQVTQMGQEVILRCVPISNHLYFYWYRQILGQKVEFLVSFYNNEISEKSEIFDDQFSVERPDGSNFTLKIRSTKLEDSAMYFCASRPTSQDNEQFFGPGTRLTVL.

Only one count was recorded for this clone. V is TRBV4-1 and J is TRBJ2-2, with TRBD2 matching over 11 bases. Germline V gene data show CDR1 as MGHRA and CDR2 as YSYEKL. V dropped 3 bases and J dropped 4; count of bases not matched to a gene: 4. The CDR3 totals 16 residues. The CDR3, as DNA: TGCGCCAGCAGCCAGTTAGCGGGAGGGGCCACCGGGGAGCTGTTTTTT. Translation gives CASSQLAGGATGELFF.

With respect to this clone: Other DNA sequences within the sample encode an identical CDR3. CDR3 in DNA: TGCGCCAGCAGCCTTGGACAGAATCAGCCCCAGCATTTT. Residues: CASSLGQNQPQHF. V is TRBV5-1 and J is TRBJ1-5; D perhaps matches TRBD1 (6 bases). The CDR3 is 13 amino acids. The germline V and J ends were trimmed by 4 bases and 4 bases, with 9 bases remaining between them. Germline CDR1 is SGHRS and CDR2 is YFSETQ.

This clone was recorded once. The V and J genes are TRBV19 and TRBJ2-1, with 8 bases fitting TRBD2. J was trimmed by 0 bases and V by 3 bases; bases with no gene match: 7. The germline CDR1 and CDR2 sequences are LNHDA and SQIVND (reference sequence). The CDR3 has 17 amino acids. CDR3 region: CASSIWSGGLSYNEQFF. The CDR3 DNA is TGTGCCAGTAGTATCTGGAGCGGGGGACTCTCCTACAATGAGCAGTTCTTC.

The chain combines TRBV2 with TRBJ1-5; 7 nucleotides line up with TRBD1. This CDR3 has 15 residues. V was clipped by 6 bases and J by 5 bases; unmatched bases: 10. Germline V CDR1 and CDR2: SNHLY, FYNNEI. The CDR3 is CASRDRAYADQPQHF. CDR3 DNA: TGTGCCAGCAGAGACAGGGCCTATGCGGATCAGCCCCAGCATTTT.

The rearrangement joins TRBV6-6 to TRBJ2-3; D is unclear. CDR1 is MNHNY, CDR2 SVGAGI, per germline (reference sequence). CDR3 length: 11 amino acids. V gave up 7 bases and J gave up 4 bases, with 6 bases separating them. The CDR3 coding sequence is TGTGCCAGCACTCAAGCAGATACGCAGTATTTT. Its protein product is CASTQADTQYF.

The chain is built from TRBV25-1 and TRBJ1-2; D perhaps matches TRBD1 (6 bases). Trimming removed 3 bases at V and 5 bases at J, with 7 bases between. Germline V gene lookup returns CDR1 MGHDK and CDR2 SYGVNS. CDR3 length: 12 amino acids. As DNA, the CDR3 is TGTGCCAGCAGTGATACAGGGTATGGCTACACCTTC. This sequence encodes CASSDTGYGYTF.

J is TRBJ1-6 and V is TRBV27; D gene ambiguous. Per germline, CDR1 MNHEY and CDR2 SMNVEV (reference sequence). The CDR3 loop spans 13 amino acids. V lost 5 bases and J lost 13, with 15 bases in between. In nucleotides, the CDR3 is TGTGCCAGCAGTCCCCGACCCAACGTCCCCCTCCACTTT. Translating gives CASSPRPNVPLHF.

This clone was found once. The V call is TRBV5-1, the J call TRBJ2-7; 9 bases line up with TRBD1. Germline V gives CDR1 SGHRS, CDR2 YFSETQ. The trim removed 3 bases at V and 0 bases at J, leaving 7 bases unmatched. The CDR3 has 16 amino acids. For the CDR3, the DNA is TGCGCCAGCAGCTGGGATCCGGGACAGGGCTCCTACGAGCAGTACTTC. Its translation is CASSWDPGQGSYEQYF. The whole variable domain, filled in from reference TRBV5-1 and TRBJ2-7, reads KAGVTQTPRYLIKTRGQQVTLSCSPISGHRSVSWYQQTPGQGLQFLFEYFSETQRNKGNFPGRFSGRQFSNSRSEMNVSTLELGDSALYLCASSWDPGQGSYEQYFGPGTRLTVT.

The chain has TRBV9 and TRBJ1-2; possibly TRBD1 for D (5 bases). Germline V CDR1 and CDR2: SGDLS, YYNGEE. The ends were cut back, 4 bases at V and 7 bases at J, with 20 bases in the middle. This CDR3 spans 15 amino acids. CDR3 nucleotide sequence: TGTGCCAGCAGCCCCCCGGGACGGCCCTTTTCTGGCTACACCTTC. Protein product: CASSPPGRPFSGYTF.

The V and J genes are TRBV7-9 and TRBJ2-5; D not certain. V was cut by 5 bases and J by 1 base, with 11 bases left in between. The CDR3 runs 14 residues. In germline, CDR1 is SEHNR, CDR2 FQNEAQ (reference sequence). This chain's CDR3 is CASSAPNAQETQYF. The CDR3 nucleotides are TGTGCCAGCAGCGCACCTAACGCCCAAGAGACCCAGTACTTC.

The chain recombines TRBV30 with TRBJ2-3, with D perhaps TRBD2 (5 bases). This CDR3 region has 15 residues. V shed 5 bases and J shed 6 bases, with 21 bases lying between them. CDR1 is GTSNPN and CDR2 is SVGIG in the germline V gene (reference sequence). The CDR3 loop is CAWGPGEGPGDTQYF. The CDR3 nucleotides read TGTGCCTGGGGCCCCGGTGAAGGCCCGGGGGATACGCAGTATTTT.

Here the CDR3 DNA reads TGTGCCAGCAGCTTCCGACTAGCGGGAGAGTTGGAGACCCAGTACTTC. This encodes CASSFRLAGELETQYF. The chain recombines TRBV7-9 with TRBJ2-5; 12 nucleotides line up with TRBD2. This CDR3 comprises 16 residues. CDR1 is SEHNR, CDR2 FQNEAQ, per germline (reference sequence). J was trimmed by 5 bases and V by 3 bases; bases with no gene match: 7. Looking up the rest from reference TRBV7-9 and TRBJ2-5 gives the full variable domain: DTGVSQNPRHKITKRGQNVTFRCDPISEHNRLYWYRQTLGQGPEFLTYFQNEAQLEKSRLLSDRFSAERPKGSFSTLEIQRTEQGDSAMYLCASSFRLAGELETQYFGPGTRLLVL.

V usage is TRBV25-1 and J usage is TRBJ1-1; 8 bases line up with TRBD1. The CDR3 length is 17 residues. Germline CDR1 is MGHDK and CDR2 is SYGVNS. V lost 2 bases and J lost 3; bases outside the gene matches: 11. The DNA of the CDR3 is TGTGCCAGCAGTGAAATTACCCAGGGGGCCAAACACACTGAAGCTTTCTTT. It is translated as CASSEITQGAKHTEAFF.

A note on this clone: Other DNA sequences in this sample translate to the same CDR3. The chain uses TRBV2 and TRBJ2-3, with D tentatively TRBD2 (7 bases). The germline V gene encodes CDR1 SNHLY and CDR2 FYNNEI. This CDR3 contains 13 residues. Trimming took off 4 bases at V and 6 bases at J, with 11 bases between the two ends. The CDR3 DNA reads TGTGCCAGCAGTGCGGGGGGCGCGGATACGCAGTATTTT. It encodes CASSAGGADTQYF.

This rearrangement joins TRBV19 to TRBJ1-4; possible D gene TRBD1, 5 bases. Germline CDR1 LNHDA, CDR2 SQIVND (reference sequence). V was shortened by 4 bases and J by 0 bases, with 15 bases between the two germline ends. The CDR3 is made up of 17 amino acids. DNA for the CDR3: TGTGCCAGTAGTACATCCCATGGGACGACAACTAATGAAAAACTGTTTTTT. It specifies CASSTSHGTTTNEKLFF.

This sequence joins TRBV6-1 and TRBJ2-1; TRBD2 aligns across 10 bases. The V gene's germline CDR1 is MNHNS and CDR2 SASEGT. V lost 2 bases and J lost 1; bases outside the gene matches: 14. The CDR3 is 20 residues long. As DNA, the CDR3 is TGTGCCAGCAGTGAACCCTTAGCGGGAGGTTCAATCAGGTCCTACAATGAGCAGTTCTTC. Translation gives CASSEPLAGGSIRSYNEQFF.

The CDR3 DNA follows: TGTGCCAGCACCGAAGGTGGCTTGAACACTGAAGCTTTCTTT. It specifies CASTEGGLNTEAFF. This chain uses TRBV7-9 with TRBJ1-1; D gene uncertain. The V end lost 7 bases, the J end lost 0 bases, and 12 bases lay between the germline ends. CDR1 and CDR2 (germline): SEHNR, FQNEAQ (reference sequence). The CDR3 contains 14 residues.

The chain carries TRBV6-6 and TRBJ2-1; 9 bases align to TRBD2. The V and J ends lost 6 bases and 4 bases, in that order; junction bases with no gene match: 10. The CDR3 is 16 amino acids. CDR1 is MNHNY and CDR2 is SVGAGI in the germline V gene (reference sequence). CDR3 coding DNA: TGTGCCAGCAGCTTCGGCGGTAGCGGGGGATACAATGAGCAGTTCTTC. This translates into CASSFGGSGGYNEQFF.

The chain joins TRBV18 to TRBJ1-6; unclear D gene. This CDR3 contains 17 residues. V shed 5 bases and J shed 0 bases, with 14 bases lying between them. In germline, CDR1 is KGHSH, CDR2 LQKENI. The DNA for the CDR3 is TGTGCCAGCTCAGATGGAGGGCTCAGCTCCTATAATTCACCCCTCCACTTT. Its translation is CASSDGGLSSYNSPLHF.